Listed here are 10 T cell receptor beta chains from one sample, sequenced in a study of blood T cell repertoires in COVID-19. Some clones are missing from TCRdb's copy, which holds only in-frame ones; the method was immunoSEQ multiplex PCR. The sample shows some 490,000 clones, 80% to 90% of them seen only once. Sequencing was performed on PBMCs or T cells enriched from blood (not recorded which). All receptors derive from a woman in her fifties or sixties who had recovered from COVID-19.

The genes are TRBV19 and TRBJ2-1; D might be TRBD1 (8 bases). Looked up from germline, CDR1 is LNHDA and CDR2 is SQIVND (reference sequence). Deletions cut 6 bases from V and 4 bases from J, with 22 bases between. This CDR3 is built from 17 residues. The DNA for the CDR3 is TGTGCCAGTAGGAGCCATAACGACAGGGGAGGGTACAATGAGCAGTTCTTC. Translated: CASRSHNDRGGYNEQFF.

The rearrangement links TRBV7-8 to TRBJ2-2, with 7 bases identical to TRBD1. V lost 3 bases and J lost 0; bases outside the gene matches: 4. CDR3 length: 16 amino acids. Germline-derived CDR1 and CDR2 are SGHVS and FQNEAQ. CDR3 nucleotide sequence: TGTGCCAGCAGCTTTTCCGGGACAGCGAACACCGGGGAGCTGTTTTTT. This codes for CASSFSGTANTGELFF.

The J gene is TRBJ1-2, the V gene TRBV2; TRBD1 matches 9 bases. The CDR3 is made up of 16 amino acids. Trimming at V came to 0 bases and at J to 13 bases, leaving 15 bases not matched to a gene. Germline assignment: CDR1 SNHLY and CDR2 FYNNEI. CDR3 sequence: CASSEALLGTGIPSTF. The CDR3, as DNA: TGTGCCAGCAGTGAAGCGCTTCTCGGGACAGGGATTCCCTCCACCTTC.

The chain carries TRBV10-3 and TRBJ2-7; 8 nucleotides line up with TRBD1. Germline V CDR1 and CDR2: ENHRY, SYGVKD. The CDR3 spans 17 residues. With V trimmed by 3 bases and J by 7 bases, 17 bases remained unmatched. The CDR3 nucleotides read TGTGCCATCAGTGAAAAGAGGGGGCCAGGGGGCGGTTTGGAGCAGTACTTC. It is translated as CAISEKRGPGGGLEQYF.

The rearrangement joins TRBV18 to TRBJ1-4; TRBD1 matches 8 bases. CDR1 is KGHSH and CDR2 is LQKENI in the germline V gene. The CDR3 is made up of 15 amino acids. Trimming at V came to 2 bases and at J to 8 bases, leaving 7 bases not matched to a gene. The CDR3 nucleotides are TGTGCCAGCTCACCATTACAGGGGGTTGACGAAAAACTGTTTTTT. Its protein is CASSPLQGVDEKLFF.

The J gene is TRBJ1-2, the V gene TRBV2, with D unclear. Between the trimmed V and J ends, which lost 7 bases and 2 bases, there was a span of 8 bases. Germline V gene sequence: CDR1 SNHLY, CDR2 FYNNEI. The CDR3 sequence is 12 residues long. CDR3 amino acids: CASTDLNYGYTF. Here the CDR3 DNA reads TGTGCCAGCACTGACCTGAACTATGGCTACACCTTC.

The V gene is TRBV2, the J gene TRBJ1-2; 7 nucleotides line up with TRBD1. Trimming cost V 6 bases and J 4 bases; bases outside gene matches: 11. The CDR3 runs to 15 residues. Germline V gene lookup returns CDR1 SNHLY and CDR2 FYNNEI. For the CDR3, the DNA is TGTGCCAGCAGGCCCTCCTCCGGGACAGTCTATGGCTACACCTTC. It specifies CASRPSSGTVYGYTF.

The count of this clone is one. Here the CDR3 DNA reads TGCAGTGCTAGACAGAACAATGAGCAGTTCTTC. It specifies CSARQNNEQFF. The chain carries TRBV20-1 and TRBJ2-1; D gene ambiguous. Germline CDR1 and CDR2: DFQATT and SNEGSKA (reference sequence). Trimming removed 2 bases from V and 5 bases from J, with 4 bases in between. This CDR3 comprises 11 residues.

The genes are TRBV2 and TRBJ1-3, with a weak D call TRBD1 (6 bases). The CDR3 covers 16 residues. V was shortened by 2 bases and J by 2 bases, with 13 bases between the two germline ends. Germline values: CDR1 SNHLY, CDR2 FYNNEI. This CDR3 reads CASSERTQGAGNTIYF. As DNA, the CDR3 is TGTGCCAGCAGTGAACGCACACAGGGCGCTGGAAACACCATATATTTT. The full variable domain, its missing parts supplied by reference TRBV2 and TRBJ1-3, is EPEVTQTPSHQVTQMGQEVILRCVPISNHLYFYWYRQILGQKVEFLVSFYNNEISEKSEIFDDQFSVERPDGSNFTLKIRSTKLEDSAMYFCASSERTQGAGNTIYFGEGSWLTVV.

The chain uses TRBV19 and TRBJ1-4, with 8 bases identical to TRBD1. The CDR3 is 19 amino acids. The ends lost 0 bases at V and 2 bases at J; junction bases unmatched: 11. Germline CDR1 LNHDA, CDR2 SQIVND (reference sequence). CDR3 bases: TGTGCCAGTAGTATAGATCGGACAGGGATAAGGCCTACTAATGAAAAACTGTTTTTT. Translation: CASSIDRTGIRPTNEKLFF.